The sequence of this T cell receptor beta chain was determined in a study of blood T cell repertoires in COVID-19. Germline CDR1 reads LNHNV; CDR2 reads YYDKDF (reference sequence). The CDR3 has 14 amino acids. V trimming: 1 base; J trimming: 4 bases; junction bases outside the gene matches: 0. The assay was immunoSEQ multiplex PCR, and TCRdb's table has in-frame clones only and misses some. The sample shows about 66,000 clones, around 90% of them seen only once. Material for sequencing was peripheral blood. This receptor was taken from a human donor in a cohort sampled during active COVID-19. The chain recombines TRBV15 with TRBJ1-1; TRBD1 matches 10 bases. The CDR3 here is CATSRGTGGTEAFF. DNA of the CDR3: TGTGCCACCAGCAGAGGGACAGGGGGCACTGAAGCTTTCTTT.